The present T cell receptor (beta chain) was sequenced within a study of shared clonotypes between healthy human individuals. Sorted-subset replicate PCRs used around 200 ng of genomic DNA. This amount corresponded to some 30,000 T cell genomes. The table came from immunoSEQ multiplex PCR; TCRdb's copy has only in-frame clones and leaves some out. Here the sample spans some 200,000 clones, approximately 65% being singletons. Memory CD4+ cells were the fraction left after CD45RA+ naive selection. V lost 4 bases and J lost 2; bases outside the gene matches: 1. In germline, CDR1 is SNHLY, CDR2 FYNNEI. The CDR3 contains 15 residues. Study-level results: Relative to memory subsets, naive subsets generally showed larger estimated richness. The rarefaction results pointed to incomplete sorted-subset sequencing despite large depth.

Comments on this clone: Its target is not known.

The sequencing input was memory CD4+ T cells sorted from blood. Stated subset: CD45RA-negative fraction. This sequence joins TRBV2 and TRBJ1-5, with 11 nucleotides matching TRBD1. The origin of this receptor is a young man in good health. The CDR3 protein is CASSGDRGGNQPQHF. The CDR3 region has the DNA TGTGCCAGCAGTGGGGACAGGGGGGGCAATCAGCCCCAGCATTTT.